This TCR beta chain was sequenced for a study of blood T cell repertoires in COVID-19. Across the whole study: The United States, Italy and Spain were the sources of the acute and convalescent COVID-19 samples. Sources were T cells, B-cell-depleted T cells, or PBMCs; the material itself was cDNA or gDNA.

Followed over time, Seattle patients had been enrolled while infection was active. CDR3 length equals 15 residues. Germline V gives CDR1 MNHEY, CDR2 SVGAGI. The V gene end was trimmed by 6 bases and the J gene end by 0 bases; junction bases not matched to a gene: 3. Per the authors' pipeline: Estimation of nucleated cell counts relied on the amplification of reference gene primers. Profiling relied on immunoSEQ multiplex PCR, and the TCRdb table lists in-frame clones only, not all of them. V, J and clone size were drawn from that table, and D and trimming were deduced from the DNA. The sample lists 150,000 or so clones; about 87% were seen once.

Input material: peripheral blood. The TCR sequence derives from a man aged 55 to 69 with COVID-19, enrolled during active disease. The chain links TRBV6-5 to TRBJ1-3, with 9 bases identical to TRBD1. In DNA form, the CDR3 reads TGTGCCAGCAGCGGGACAGGGCTCTCTGGAAACACCATATATTTT. Residues: CASSGTGLSGNTIYF.